Sequencing of this T cell receptor (beta chain) was carried out in a study of blood T cell repertoires in COVID-19. Which cohort a participant joined came from the clinical history participants gave. The protocol was immunoSEQ multiplex PCR, while the TCRdb copy is restricted to in-frame clones and leaves out a portion. The data contain some 200,000 clones, around 87% of them singletons. V was trimmed by 0 bases and J by 0 bases, leaving 11 bases between them. Germline V gene sequence: CDR1 SGHRS, CDR2 YFSETQ. The CDR3 is made up of 16 amino acids. The chain is built from TRBV5-1 and TRBJ2-3; tentative D call: TRBD2 (6 bases). The receptor's source is a woman aged 25 to 45 who had recovered from COVID-19. The sample comprised PBMCs or T cells enriched from blood (not recorded which). CDR3 nucleotides: TGCGCCAGCAGCTTGGAACCGGGACTGAGCACAGATACGCAGTATTTT. Amino acid sequence: CASSLEPGLSTDTQYF.